These 32 T cell receptor beta chains were sequenced from one sample in a study of T cell changes during pregnancy in multiple sclerosis (dated by TCRdb to the late 2010s). Library prep was done by the immunoSEQ multiplex PCR assay. TCRdb mirrors the immuneACCESS table, restricted to in-frame sequences. Some clones are absent from its copies; in checked studies, under half trace to an unresolved V gene, and the reason for the others is unknown. Across this sample there are around 37,000 clones, with 90% to 95% seen only once. Of the sample, 5% to 6.5% falls within the top ten clones. Sequencing was performed on CD8+ T cells from peripheral blood mononuclear cells, taken in the second trimester of pregnancy. These receptors all come from a female donor with multiple sclerosis, enrolled in a pregnancy study.

V gene TRBV4-1 combines with J gene TRBJ1-1; possibly TRBD1 for D (5 bases). Germline V gene sequence: CDR1 MGHRA, CDR2 YSYEKL. This CDR3 contains 15 residues. Deletions cut 6 bases from V and 4 bases from J, with 18 bases between. CDR3 amino acids: CASSFQQGLLTEAFF. The CDR3 DNA reads as TGCGCCAGCAGTTTTCAGCAGGGTCTCCTCACTGAAGCTTTCTTT.

CDR3 DNA sequence: TGTGCCAGTACCCTCAGGACACGGATGAGGGGCTACACCTTC. This codes for CASTLRTRMRGYTF. The rearrangement uses TRBV19 and TRBJ1-2; maybe TRBD1 (5 bases). The CDR3 has 14 residues. V lost 7 bases and J 8 bases, leaving 20 bases between the germline ends. Per the germline V gene, CDR1 is LNHDA and CDR2 is SQIVND (reference sequence).

This clone rates as medium-sized (0.01 to 0.1%). The chain joins TRBV4-3 to TRBJ1-6; perhaps TRBD1 as D (5 bases). V was cut by 0 bases and J by 10 bases, with 13 bases left in between. The CDR3 has 15 amino acids. The germline V gene encodes CDR1 LGHNA and CDR2 YSLEER. CDR3 sequence reads: CASSQDSGTSSPLHF. DNA of the CDR3: TGCGCCAGCAGCCAAGATTCCGGGACTAGCTCACCCCTCCACTTT.

The chain carries TRBV14 and TRBJ2-5, with D perhaps TRBD2 (6 bases). The germline V and J ends were trimmed by 1 base and 2 bases, with 14 bases remaining between them. The CDR3 runs to 16 residues. Germline V gene data show CDR1 as SGHDN and CDR2 as FVKESK. CDR3 sequence reads: CASSQVSQTRQETQYF. The DNA for the CDR3 is TGTGCCAGCAGCCAAGTTTCCCAGACTAGACAAGAGACCCAGTACTTC. Full variable domain (missing parts from reference TRBV14 and TRBJ2-5): EAGVTQFPSHSVIEKGQTVTLRCDPISGHDNLYWYRRVMGKEIKFLLHFVKESKQDESGMPNNRFLAERTGGTYSTLKVQPAELEDSGVYFCASSQVSQTRQETQYFGPGTRLLVL.

V gene TRBV9 combines with J gene TRBJ1-1, with 8 bases lining up with TRBD1. Germline CDR1 reads SGDLS; CDR2 reads YYNGEE. Losses at the gene ends were 3 bases for V and 3 bases for J; bases not matched to a gene: 10. This CDR3 is 16 amino acids long. The CDR3 DNA follows: TGTGCCAGCAGCGGACCCCAGGGGGCAATATACACTGAAGCTTTCTTT. It specifies CASSGPQGAIYTEAFF.

The chain is built from TRBV7-9 and TRBJ1-2, with a possible D match to TRBD1 (5 bases). The CDR3 extends over 14 amino acids. The V end lost 6 bases, the J end lost 5 bases, and 16 bases lay between the germline ends. Germline CDR1 and CDR2: SEHNR and FQNEAQ (reference sequence). CDR3 nucleotides: TGTGCCAGCAGGGAGGAGGGGCTAGTATATGGCTACACCTTC. Translating gives CASREEGLVYGYTF. Supplemented by reference TRBV7-9 and TRBJ1-2, the full variable domain reads DTGVSQNPRHKITKRGQNVTFRCDPISEHNRLYWYRQTLGQGPEFLTYFQNEAQLEKSRLLSDRFSAERPKGSFSTLEIQRTEQGDSAMYLCASREEGLVYGYTFGSGTRLTVV.

This chain uses TRBV11-2 with TRBJ2-3, with TRBD1 identical over 8 bases. V trimming: 3 bases; J trimming: 5 bases; junction bases outside the gene matches: 7. In germline, CDR1 is SGHAT, CDR2 FQNNGV. The CDR3 is 15 residues long. The CDR3 DNA reads TGTGCCAGCAGCTTTCGCGGCAGGGGGCAAGATACGCAGTATTTT. This gives the protein CASSFRGRGQDTQYF. Full variable domain (rest looked up from reference TRBV11-2 and TRBJ2-3): EAGVAQSPRYKIIEKRQSVAFWCNPISGHATLYWYQQILGQGPKLLIQFQNNGVVDDSQLPKDRFSAERLKGVDSTLKIQPAKLEDSAVYLCASSFRGRGQDTQYFGPGTRLTVL.

The genes are TRBV10-3 and TRBJ2-7; 7 bases line up with TRBD2. Germline CDR1 reads ENHRY; CDR2 reads SYGVKD. There are 12 residues in the CDR3. V shed 8 bases, J shed 6 bases, and the junction held 7 bases outside the gene matches. CDR3 DNA sequence: TGTGCCATCCGGACGGGGGGAAGCGAGCAGTACTTC. Amino acids: CAIRTGGSEQYF.

Here the CDR3 reads CASSTGTDSYEQYF. The CDR3 bases are TGTGCCAGCAGCACCGGGACAGACTCCTACGAGCAGTACTTC. This chain uses TRBV7-9 with TRBJ2-7; 7 nucleotides agree with TRBD1. J gave up 0 bases and V 5 bases, and 4 bases lay outside the gene matches. The CDR3 covers 14 residues. Germline CDR1 is SEHNR and CDR2 is FQNEAQ (reference sequence).

The V gene is TRBV5-6, the J gene TRBJ2-3; 11 bases are a match to TRBD2. CDR3 length: 15 amino acids. V lost 5 bases and J lost 3; bases outside the gene matches: 5. CDR1 and CDR2 (germline): SGHDT, YYEEEE. The DNA for the CDR3 is TGTGCCAGCAGGCCACTAGCGGGGGCTACAGATACGCAGTATTTT. Translated: CASRPLAGATDTQYF.

The chain links TRBV10-3 to TRBJ2-2; the D is unclear. The V and J ends lost 2 bases and 9 bases respectively, with 4 bases between them. CDR1 and CDR2 from the germline V gene are ENHRY and SYGVKD. This CDR3 is built from 11 residues. Here the CDR3 DNA reads TGTGCCATCAGTGAGGTCAGGGAGCTGTTTTTT. As protein: CAISEVRELFF.

This clone appeared a single time. The chain is built from TRBV27 and TRBJ1-4, with 8 bases matching TRBD1. Germline V lookup: CDR1 MNHEY, CDR2 SMNVEV (reference sequence). The CDR3 runs to 16 residues. Trimming at V came to 3 bases and at J to 2 bases, leaving 5 bases not matched to a gene. The chain's CDR3 is CASSFTWDRTNEKLFF. The CDR3 DNA reads TGTGCCAGCAGTTTCACGTGGGACAGGACTAATGAAAAACTGTTTTTT.

V and J are TRBV5-6 and TRBJ2-5; no clear D. Germline V gene sequence: CDR1 SGHDT, CDR2 YYEEEE. The CDR3 covers 11 residues. Trimming pared 2 bases from V and 7 bases from J, leaving 6 bases between. CDR3 DNA sequence: TGTGCCAGCAGCTTAACAAGGACCCAGTACTTC. Translation: CASSLTRTQYF.

The chain recombines TRBV10-3 with TRBJ2-3, with 12 nucleotides matching TRBD2. CDR1 and CDR2 (germline): ENHRY, SYGVKD. Unmatched junction bases numbered 3, after V lost 6 bases and J lost 2 bases. The CDR3 has 15 residues. The CDR3 DNA reads TGTGCCATCAGCACTAGCGGGGGGCTCACAGATACGCAGTATTTT. Its translation is CAISTSGGLTDTQYF.

CDR3 sequence: CASSDSSSGWTTDTQYF. The CDR3 bases are TGTGCCAGCAGTGACTCCTCCAGCGGGTGGACCACAGATACGCAGTATTTT. The chain couples TRBV25-1 to TRBJ2-3; weak D call: TRBD2 (6 bases). The CDR3 runs 17 residues. Per germline, CDR1 MGHDK and CDR2 SYGVNS. V was cut by 3 bases and J by 2 bases, with 18 bases left in between.

The CDR3 sequence is CASSAGLAADTQYF. In nucleotides, the CDR3 is TGTGCCAGCAGCGCCGGACTAGCGGCAGATACGCAGTATTTT. This chain uses TRBV6-5 with TRBJ2-3, with TRBD2 matching 10 bases. After removal of 6 bases from V and 4 bases from J, the junction contained 4 bases not matched to a gene. This CDR3 comprises 14 residues. Germline CDR1 and CDR2: MNHEY and SVGAGI.

In its sample, this clone was seen once. The chain carries TRBV19 and TRBJ1-1, with 8 bases that match TRBD1. After removal of 7 bases from V and 3 bases from J, the junction contained 7 bases not matched to a gene. Germline lookup yields CDR1 LNHDA and CDR2 SQIVND (reference sequence). The CDR3 spans 14 residues. CDR3 loop: CASNVRGQYTEAFF. The CDR3 DNA follows: TGTGCCAGTAATGTCAGGGGGCAGTACACTGAAGCTTTCTTT.

The V gene is TRBV15, the J gene TRBJ1-5; a possible D gene is TRBD1 (5 bases). V was cut by 1 base and J by 2 bases, with 12 bases left in between. Germline lookup yields CDR1 LNHNV and CDR2 YYDKDF (reference sequence). The CDR3 has 16 amino acids. The CDR3 protein is CATSRGQIMGNQPQHF. The CDR3 DNA reads as TGTGCCACCAGCAGAGGACAGATTATGGGCAATCAGCCCCAGCATTTT. Supplemented by reference TRBV15 and TRBJ1-5, the full variable domain reads DAMVIQNPRYQVTQFGKPVTLSCSQTLNHNVMYWYQQKSSQAPKLLFHYYDKDFNNEADTPDNFQSRRPNTSFCFLDIRSPGLGDTAMYLCATSRGQIMGNQPQHFGDGTRLSIL.

This chain uses TRBV25-1 with TRBJ1-5; TRBD1 matches 9 bases. CDR1 and CDR2 (germline): MGHDK, SYGVNS. This CDR3 is built from 15 residues. The junction had 5 bases not matched to a gene; V was cut back by 5 bases and J by 3 bases. CDR3 in DNA: TGTGCCAGCAGTCCGGGACAGGGACTCAATCAGCCCCAGCATTTT. Protein sequence: CASSPGQGLNQPQHF. Variable domain in full (rest from reference TRBV25-1 and TRBJ1-5): EADIYQTPRYLVIGTGKKITLECSQTMGHDKMYWYQQDPGMELHLIHYSYGVNSTEKGDLSSESTVSRIRTEHFPLTLESARPSHTSQYLCASSPGQGLNQPQHFGDGTRLSIL.

The chain combines TRBV12-1 with TRBJ2-7; the D call in the table, TRBD1, was not verified against the DNA. TRBV12-1 is listed as a pseudogene. This CDR3 comprises 15 residues. CDR3 protein: CASTPGTGGDYEQYF. In DNA form, the CDR3 reads TGTGCCAGCACCCCCGGGACAGGGGGGGACTACGAGCAGTACTTC.

This chain joins TRBV21-1 and TRBJ1-4; TRBD1, as called in the table, went unchecked against the DNA. TRBV21-1 is a pseudogene locus. The CDR3 loop spans 16 amino acids. CDR3 amino acids: CASSKVPGHRNEKLFF. The CDR3 DNA is TGTGCCAGCAGCAAAGTACCGGGACACCGTAATGAAAAACTGTTTTTT.

The chain carries TRBV14 and TRBJ2-7; D is perhaps TRBD2 (5 bases). Looked up from germline, CDR1 is SGHDN and CDR2 is FVKESK. The ends were cut back, 3 bases at V and 3 bases at J, with 9 bases in the middle. CDR3 size: 13 residues. Here the CDR3 DNA reads TGTGCCAGCAGCCAGCCCGGGATCTACGAGCAGTACTTC. Its protein product is CASSQPGIYEQYF.

The CDR3 DNA is TGTGCCAGCCATACAGGGATCTACGAGCAGTACTTC. This translates into CASHTGIYEQYF. The genes are TRBV5-8 and TRBJ2-7; D possibly corresponds to TRBD1 (6 bases). CDR1 SGHTS and CDR2 YDEGEE come from the germline V gene. The CDR3 runs 12 residues. V was clipped by 7 bases and J by 3 bases, with 11 bases between them.

The CDR3 protein is CASGQTGGLTEAFF. CDR3 in DNA: TGTGCCAGTGGACAGACAGGGGGCCTTACTGAAGCTTTCTTT. This chain joins TRBV19 and TRBJ1-1, with 10 bases matching TRBD1. Germline CDR1 reads LNHDA; CDR2 reads SQIVND (reference sequence). V lost 8 bases to trimming and J lost 5 bases; unmatched junction nucleotides: 8. The CDR3 has 14 amino acids.

The V gene is TRBV5-1, the J gene TRBJ2-3; D perhaps matches TRBD2 (5 bases). Germline assignment: CDR1 SGHRS and CDR2 YFSETQ. V was trimmed by 1 base and J by 2 bases, leaving 5 bases between them. The CDR3 has 13 residues. The CDR3 sequence is CASSLLATDTQYF. The CDR3 nucleotides read TGCGCCAGCAGCTTGCTAGCCACAGATACGCAGTATTTT.

This chain joins TRBV14 and TRBJ2-1; D remains ambiguous. The CDR3 consists of 13 residues. The germline V gene has CDR1 SGHDN and CDR2 FVKESK. The ends were cut back, 3 bases at V and 6 bases at J, with 9 bases in the middle. This chain's CDR3 is CASSHPPGNEQFF. The CDR3 DNA sequence: TGTGCCAGCAGCCACCCCCCGGGCAATGAGCAGTTCTTC.

In its sample, this clone was seen once. This chain joins TRBV5-1 and TRBJ1-1; a possible D gene is TRBD1 (5 bases). V was pared by 4 bases and J by 1 base, with 14 bases between. The CDR3 extends over 15 amino acids. The V gene's germline CDR1 is SGHRS and CDR2 YFSETQ. CDR3 nucleotides: TGCGCCAGCAGCCCGGCGGGACTCACGAACACTGAAGCTTTCTTT. Amino acid sequence: CASSPAGLTNTEAFF.

J is TRBJ2-3 and V is TRBV4-2, with D maybe TRBD2 (5 bases). Germline loops: CDR1 LGHNA, CDR2 YNFKEQ. The V end lost 5 bases, the J end lost 1 base, and 16 bases lay between the germline ends. CDR3 length equals 16 residues. The CDR3 spells CASSASLMEGTDTQYF. The CDR3 coding sequence is TGTGCCAGCAGCGCCTCCCTGATGGAGGGCACAGATACGCAGTATTTT.

The chain joins TRBV10-3 to TRBJ1-1, with a possible D match to TRBD1 (5 bases). V shed 2 bases and J shed 7 bases, with 14 bases lying between them. CDR3 length equals 14 residues. Germline-derived CDR1 and CDR2 are ENHRY and SYGVKD. CDR3 region: CAISETGVGYEAFF. In nucleotides, the CDR3 is TGTGCCATCAGTGAGACGGGGGTCGGTTATGAAGCTTTCTTT.

The chain employs TRBV15 and TRBJ2-7; D gene uncertain. This CDR3 spans 14 amino acids. Deletions cut 5 bases from V and 0 bases from J, with 11 bases between. Germline V CDR1 and CDR2: LNHNV, YYDKDF (reference sequence). The CDR3 protein is CATSLRSSSYEQYF. DNA for the CDR3: TGTGCCACCAGCCTCCGATCGAGCTCCTACGAGCAGTACTTC.

The chain carries TRBV6-5 and TRBJ2-1; a weak D match, TRBD2 (6 bases). The length of the CDR3 is 13 residues. Germline CDR1 and CDR2: MNHEY and SVGAGI. Between the trimmed V and J ends, which lost 6 bases and 5 bases, there was a span of 11 bases. This CDR3 is CASSPGLDNEQFF. CDR3 coding DNA: TGTGCCAGCAGCCCGGGACTTGACAATGAGCAGTTCTTC.

The CDR3 sequence: CAISTNLNTEAFF. Here the CDR3 DNA reads TGTGCCATTTCGACAAACCTCAACACTGAAGCTTTCTTT. J is TRBJ1-1 and V is TRBV5-4; D unclear. V lost 9 bases and J 2 bases, leaving 14 bases between the germline ends. CDR3 length equals 13 residues. CDR1 SGHNT and CDR2 YYREEE come from the germline V gene (reference sequence).